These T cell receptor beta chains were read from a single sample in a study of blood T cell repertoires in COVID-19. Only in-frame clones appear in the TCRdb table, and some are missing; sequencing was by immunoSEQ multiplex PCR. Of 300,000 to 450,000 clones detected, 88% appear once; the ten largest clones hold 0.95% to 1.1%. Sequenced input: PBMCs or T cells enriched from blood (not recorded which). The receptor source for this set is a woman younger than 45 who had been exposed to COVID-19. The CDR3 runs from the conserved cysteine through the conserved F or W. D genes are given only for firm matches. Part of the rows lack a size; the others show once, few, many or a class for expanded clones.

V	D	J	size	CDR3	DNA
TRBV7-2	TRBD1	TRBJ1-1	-	CASSLARTGANTEAFF	TGTGCCAGCAGCTTAGCACGGACAGGAGCGAACACTGAAGCTTTCTTT
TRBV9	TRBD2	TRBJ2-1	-	CASSVGLAGAYEQFF	TGTGCCAGCAGCGTAGGGCTAGCGGGAGCGTATGAGCAGTTCTTC
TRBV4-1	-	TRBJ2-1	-	CASSLTGFSYNEQFF	TGCGCCAGCAGCCTAACAGGGTTTTCCTACAATGAGCAGTTCTTC
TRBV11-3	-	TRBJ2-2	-	CASTPFRGSNTGELFF	TGTGCCAGCACCCCGTTTAGGGGTTCGAACACCGGGGAGCTGTTTTTT
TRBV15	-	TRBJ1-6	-	CATSRDRGPNSPLHF	TGTGCCACCAGCAGAGATCGAGGCCCCAATTCACCCCTCCACTTT
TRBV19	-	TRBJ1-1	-	CASSIVDRLNTEAFF	TGTGCCAGTAGTATAGTGGACAGACTGAACACTGAAGCTTTCTTT
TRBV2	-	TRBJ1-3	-	CASSIHSGNTIYF	TGTGCCAGCAGCATCCACTCTGGAAACACCATATATTTT
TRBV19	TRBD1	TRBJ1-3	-	CASRQDRSSGNTIYF	TGTGCCAGTAGGCAGGACAGGAGCTCTGGAAACACCATATATTTT
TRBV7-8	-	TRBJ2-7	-	CASSLVENGYEQYF	TGTGCCAGCAGCTTAGTAGAGAACGGGTACGAGCAGTACTTC
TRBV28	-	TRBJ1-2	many	CASSSRLSSYGYTF	TGTGCCAGCAGTTCGCGACTGAGCTCCTATGGCTACACCTTC
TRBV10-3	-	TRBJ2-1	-	CAISVGSGYNEQFF	TGTGCCATCAGTGTGGGCTCAGGCTACAATGAGCAGTTCTTC
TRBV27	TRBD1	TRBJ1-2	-	CASSYGQGASGYTF	TGTGCCAGCAGTTACGGACAGGGGGCAAGTGGCTACACCTTC
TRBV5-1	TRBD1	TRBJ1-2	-	CASRTGGNEGGYTF	TGCGCCAGCAGGACAGGGGGAAATGAGGGTGGCTACACCTTC
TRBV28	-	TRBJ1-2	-	CASSLIGQGYGYTF	TGTGCCAGCAGTTTAATAGGGCAGGGTTATGGCTACACCTTC
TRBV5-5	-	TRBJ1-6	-	CASSFPGGYNSPLHF	TGTGCCAGCAGCTTTCCGGGGGGCTATAATTCACCCCTCCACTTT
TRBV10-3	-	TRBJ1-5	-	CAISEGPGENSNQPQHF	TGTGCCATCAGTGAGGGCCCAGGGGAGAATAGCAATCAGCCCCAGCATTTT
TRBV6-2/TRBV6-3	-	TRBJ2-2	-	CASSYPNTGELFF	TGTGCCAGCAGTTACCCTAACACCGGGGAGCTGTTTTTT
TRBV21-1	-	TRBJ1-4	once	CASSEKGGDRGRRANEKLFF	TGTGCCAGCAGCGAAAAAGGCGGAGACAGGGGGCGTAGGGCTAATGAAAAACTGTTTTTT
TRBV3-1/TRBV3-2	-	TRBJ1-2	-	CASSQDLVGRGYGYTF	TGTGCCAGCAGCCAAGATTTAGTAGGCAGGGGCTATGGCTACACCTTC
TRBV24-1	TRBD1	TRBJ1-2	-	CATSDSGDSYGYTF	TGTGCCACCAGTGATTCTGGGGACAGCTATGGCTACACCTTC
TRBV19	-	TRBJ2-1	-	CASSIGQVSYNEQFF	TGTGCCAGTAGTATAGGACAGGTATCCTACAATGAGCAGTTCTTC
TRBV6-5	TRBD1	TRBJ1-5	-	CASRKDRESNQPQHF	TGTGCCAGCAGAAAGGACAGGGAAAGCAATCAGCCCCAGCATTTT
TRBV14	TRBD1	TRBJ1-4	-	CASSPAGQGALIREKLFF	TGTGCCAGCAGCCCGGCGGGACAGGGGGCATTAATTAGGGAAAAACTGTTTTTT
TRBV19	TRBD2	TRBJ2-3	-	CASSVGGSTDTQYF	TGTGCCAGTAGTGTCGGCGGGAGTACAGATACGCAGTATTTT
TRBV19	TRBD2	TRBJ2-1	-	CASSISRLAGYNEQFF	TGTGCCAGTAGTATTTCCCGGCTAGCGGGCTACAATGAGCAGTTCTTC
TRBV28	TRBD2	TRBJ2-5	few	CASSLPAGVGKTQYF	TGTGCCAGCAGTTTACCAGCGGGAGTTGGGAAGACCCAGTACTTC
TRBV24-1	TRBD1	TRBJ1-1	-	CATSDRGAGGRNTEAFF	TGTGCCACCAGTGATCGCGGGGCAGGGGGCCGGAACACTGAAGCTTTCTTT
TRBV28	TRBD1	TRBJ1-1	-	CASTPGGEQGLTEAFF	TGTGCCAGCACTCCCGGTGGGGAACAGGGGCTCACTGAAGCTTTCTTT
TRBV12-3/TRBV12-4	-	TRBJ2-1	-	CASSFGYEQFF	TGTGCCAGCAGTTTCGGTTATGAGCAGTTCTTC
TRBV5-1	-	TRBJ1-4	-	CASTLGGYNEKLFF	TGCGCCAGCACCCTGGGGGGTTATAATGAAAAACTGTTTTTT
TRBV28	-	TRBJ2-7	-	CAGPFTKPYPYEQYF	TGTGCCGGGCCTTTTACCAAGCCCTATCCCTACGAGCAGTACTTC
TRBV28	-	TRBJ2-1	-	CASSLPLSASSEQFF	TGTGCCAGCAGTTTGCCTCTTTCTGCGTCGTCTGAGCAGTTCTTC
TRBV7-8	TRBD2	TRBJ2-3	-	CASSWGLAVTDTQYF	TGTGCCAGCAGCTGGGGACTAGCGGTCACAGATACGCAGTATTTT
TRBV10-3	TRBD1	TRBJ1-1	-	CAISDPTGANTEAFF	TGTGCCATCAGTGACCCGACAGGGGCGAACACTGAAGCTTTCTTT
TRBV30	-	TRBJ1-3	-	CAWSVGPGSGNTIYF	TGTGCCTGGAGTGTCGGGCCAGGGTCTGGAAACACCATATATTTT
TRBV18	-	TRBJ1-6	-	CASSPVQGGSNSPLHF	TGTGCCAGCTCACCAGTGCAGGGCGGTAGTAATTCACCCCTCCACTTT
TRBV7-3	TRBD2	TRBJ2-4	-	CASSLTGSGRTTGKNIQYF	TGTGCCAGCAGCTTAACAGGAAGCGGGAGGACGACCGGCAAAAACATTCAGTACTTC
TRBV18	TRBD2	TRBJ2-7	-	CASSPVPGTSGRFTYEQYF	TGTGCCAGCTCACCCGTCCCCGGGACTAGCGGGAGGTTTACCTACGAGCAGTACTTC
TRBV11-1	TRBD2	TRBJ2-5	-	CASSPTSGRETQYF	TGTGCCAGCAGCCCGACTAGCGGGAGGGAGACCCAGTACTTC
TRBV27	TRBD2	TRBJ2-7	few	CASSFGGSYEQYF	TGTGCCAGCAGTTTCGGCGGGAGCTACGAGCAGTACTTC
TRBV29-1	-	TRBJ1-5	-	CSVELTGEGNQPQHF	TGCAGCGTTGAACTGACGGGGGAGGGCAATCAGCCCCAGCATTTT
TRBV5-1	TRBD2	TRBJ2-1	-	CASSLVGAGGANEQFF	TGCGCCAGCAGCTTGGTGGGAGCGGGAGGGGCCAATGAGCAGTTCTTC
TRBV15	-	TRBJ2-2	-	CATAYRRVTGELFF	TGTGCCACCGCCTATAGACGGGTCACCGGGGAGCTGTTTTTT
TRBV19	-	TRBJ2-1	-	CASSIQAHNEQFF	TGTGCCAGTAGTATCCAGGCACACAATGAGCAGTTCTTC
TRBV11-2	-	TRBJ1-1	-	CASRARGHTEAFF	TGTGCCAGCAGGGCCAGGGGTCACACTGAAGCTTTCTTT
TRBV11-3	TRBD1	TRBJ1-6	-	CASSLPQTGSSYNSPLHF	TGTGCCAGCAGCTTACCCCAGACAGGGAGCTCCTATAATTCACCCCTCCACTTT
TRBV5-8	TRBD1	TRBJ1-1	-	CASSLLRTGLYTEAFF	TGTGCCAGCAGCTTGTTGAGGACAGGGCTGTACACTGAAGCTTTCTTT
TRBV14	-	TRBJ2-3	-	CASSHERGRRTDTQYF	TGTGCCAGCAGCCACGAAAGGGGCCGGCGCACAGATACGCAGTATTTT
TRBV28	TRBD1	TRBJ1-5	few	CASSAHRGSNQPQHF	TGTGCCAGCAGTGCACACAGGGGTAGCAATCAGCCCCAGCATTTT
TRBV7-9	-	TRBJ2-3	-	CASSFTQGSDTQYF	TGTGCCAGCAGCTTTACACAGGGCTCAGATACGCAGTATTTT
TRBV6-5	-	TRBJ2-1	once	CASYYGSAGYNEQFF	TGTGCCAGCTACTACGGGAGTGCAGGCTACAATGAGCAGTTCTTC
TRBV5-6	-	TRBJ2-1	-	CASSVTSTYNEQFF	TGTGCCAGCAGTGTAACTAGTACCTACAATGAGCAGTTCTTC
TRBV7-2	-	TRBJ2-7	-	CASSLVQGGTYEQYF	TGTGCCAGCAGCTTAGTCCAGGGGGGTACCTACGAGCAGTACTTC
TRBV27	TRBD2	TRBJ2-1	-	CASRHPGSGRHNEQFF	TGTGCCAGCAGACACCCTGGGAGCGGGAGACACAATGAGCAGTTCTTC